These 24 T cell receptor beta chains came from one sample sequenced in a study of T-cell reconstitution after alpha-beta-depleted transplantation in children. For TCRbeta, the library was prepared with unique molecular identifiers. One entry per CDR3 protein results from TCRdb running MiXCR on the PCR reads. The sample lists 350,000 to 500,000 distinct CDR3 sequences, roughly 44% occurring once. The sample in question was PBMCs, obtained before TCRalphabeta/CD19-depleted stem cell transplant. The receptors were sampled from a girl aged 2-10 years with aplastic anemia, due to receive a stem cell transplant.

This chain uses TRBV7-2 with TRBJ2-7; TRBD2 aligns across 7 bases. This CDR3 has 17 amino acids. Germline-derived CDR1 and CDR2 are SGHTA and FQGNSA. The trim removed 5 bases at V and 4 bases at J, leaving 17 bases unmatched. In DNA, the CDR3 is TGTGCCAGCAGCACTCATAACGGGGGGACGGAGGATTACGAGCAGTACTTC. Translated, it gives CASSTHNGGTEDYEQYF.

This chain links TRBV7-6 with TRBJ2-5; D remains ambiguous. Trimming took 7 bases from V and 2 from J, leaving 14 bases between them. CDR1 is SGHVS, CDR2 FNYEAQ, per germline. There are 14 residues in the CDR3. Here the CDR3 DNA reads TGTGCCAGCACCCCGTTAGCCACACAAGAGACCCAGTACTTC. Its protein product is CASTPLATQETQYF.

The V and J genes are TRBV29-1 and TRBJ1-2; 8 bases fit TRBD1. This CDR3 has 14 residues. CDR1 SQVTM and CDR2 ANQGSEA come from the germline V gene. V gave up 0 bases and J gave up 5 bases; unmatched junction bases: 5. CDR3 nucleotides: TGCAGCGTTGAAGATCGACAGGGGCCATATGGCTACACCTTC. It is translated as CSVEDRQGPYGYTF.

This rearrangement joins TRBV10-3 to TRBJ1-5; D possibly corresponds to TRBD1 (5 bases). Germline lookup yields CDR1 ENHRY and CDR2 SYGVKD. The CDR3 extends over 21 amino acids. V gave up 6 bases and J gave up 1 base, with 31 bases separating them. CDR3 in amino acids: CAISEYDKKLRGGGSNQPQHF. The DNA of the CDR3 is TGTGCCATCAGCGAATACGATAAGAAGCTCCGGGGGGGAGGAAGCAATCAGCCCCAGCATTTT.

This clonotype was seen more than once but under ten times. This chain joins TRBV20-1 and TRBJ2-7; possible D gene TRBD1, 6 bases. Germline values: CDR1 DFQATT, CDR2 SNEGSKA (reference sequence). CDR3 length: 14 residues. Trimming shortened V by 0 bases and J by 2 bases, and 11 bases separated the two germline ends. CDR3 sequence: CSARDPDRPYEQYF. CDR3 DNA: TGCAGTGCTAGAGACCCTGACAGGCCCTACGAGCAGTACTTC.

DNA for the CDR3: TGTGCCAGCAGTCTTACAGGGGGAATGTATGGCTACACCTTC. Its translation: CASSLTGGMYGYTF. The J gene is TRBJ1-2, the V gene TRBV12-3 or TRBV12-4; 8 bases agree with TRBD1. CDR3 length: 14 residues. V trimming: 5 bases; J trimming: 5 bases; junction bases outside the gene matches: 7.

This clonotype was seen many times. V is TRBV7-2 and J is TRBJ2-6; D is ambiguous. Looked up from germline, CDR1 is SGHTA and CDR2 is FQGNSA. Deletions cut 5 bases from V and 0 bases from J, with 8 bases between. The CDR3 runs to 15 residues. Written as DNA, the CDR3 is TGTGCCAGCAGCGGACGGAGCTCTGGGGCCAACGTCCTGACTTTC. It yields the protein CASSGRSSGANVLTF.

This clonotype was seen at least ten times. The V gene is TRBV12-3 or TRBV12-4, the J gene TRBJ1-1; no firm D call. The CDR3 consists of 15 residues. Trimming took off 6 bases at V and 1 base at J, with 15 bases between the two ends. The CDR3, as DNA: TGTGCCAGCAGGCCCTCAGGAGTTTGGAACACTGAAGCTTTCTTT. The encoded protein is CASRPSGVWNTEAFF.

The chain has TRBV10-3 and TRBJ2-5; D possibly corresponds to TRBD2 (5 bases). The CDR3 consists of 16 residues. The germline V and J ends were trimmed by 2 bases and 5 bases, with 18 bases remaining between them. CDR1 and CDR2 from the germline V gene are ENHRY and SYGVKD. The CDR3 is CAISEGRTPLGETQYF. For the CDR3, the DNA is TGTGCCATCAGTGAGGGTAGGACTCCCCTCGGCGAGACCCAGTACTTC.

This clonotype was counted only a few times. V is TRBV20-1 and J is TRBJ1-6; 8 positions agree with TRBD1. This CDR3 has 16 residues. In germline, CDR1 is DFQATT, CDR2 SNEGSKA (reference sequence). Losses at the gene ends were 3 bases for V and 2 bases for J; bases not matched to a gene: 6. Here the CDR3 DNA reads TGCAGTGCTAGGGACAGGGCCTACACCTATAATTCACCCCTCCACTTT. Protein sequence: CSARDRAYTYNSPLHF.

This clonotype was seen only once. The V call is TRBV20-1, the J call TRBJ1-1; 8 bases fit TRBD1. There are 14 residues in the CDR3. The V segment lost 0 bases and the J segment 5 bases; nucleotides outside the gene matches: 5. The germline gives CDR1 DFQATT, CDR2 SNEGSKA (reference sequence). For the CDR3, the DNA is TGCAGTGCTAGAGAGGGGACAGGAGGGACTGAAGCTTTCTTT. As protein: CSAREGTGGTEAFF.

This clonotype was detected only once. A much larger clone lies a single base off, so this may be a read error. The chain joins TRBV29-1 to TRBJ2-1; TRBD2 is a possible D gene (6 bases). The length of the CDR3 is 13 residues. Germline V gene lookup returns CDR1 SQVTM and CDR2 ANQGSEA. The chain's CDR3 is CGVGTRLVNEQFF. DNA for the CDR3: TGCGGCGTAGGCACCCGACTAGTTAATGAGCAGTTCTTC.

The chain carries TRBV7-6 and TRBJ2-5; no firm D call. Germline CDR1 SGHVS, CDR2 FNYEAQ. This CDR3 is 15 amino acids long. Trimming left V 5 bases short and J 2 bases short, with 15 bases between. DNA for the CDR3: TGTGCCAGCAGCGACCGGCTGGCAGATCAAGAGACCCAGTACTTC. Translation gives CASSDRLADQETQYF.

This clonotype occurred many times. The chain carries TRBV21-1 and TRBJ2-2; whether TRBD1, the table's D call, matches the DNA was not checked. TRBV21-1 is a pseudogene locus. This CDR3 is built from 17 residues. The CDR3 loop is CASSKESRVPNTGELFF. CDR3 bases: TGTGCCAGCAGCAAAGAATCCAGGGTACCGAACACCGGGGAGCTGTTTTTT.

This clonotype came up a few times. The gene calls are TRBV6-2 or TRBV6-3 and TRBJ2-7; 14 nucleotides agree with TRBD2. Germline CDR1 reads MNHEY; CDR2 reads SVGEGT. The CDR3 contains 15 residues. Unmatched junction bases numbered 7, after V lost 11 bases and J lost 1 base. The CDR3 region is CAVGLAGGSSYEQYF. As DNA, the CDR3 is TGTGCCGTTGGACTAGCGGGAGGTTCTTCCTACGAGCAGTACTTC.

The J gene is TRBJ2-2, the V gene TRBV6-1; 7 nucleotides agree with TRBD2. J gave up 4 bases and V 8 bases, and 13 bases lay outside the gene matches. The CDR3 covers 16 residues. Germline V gives CDR1 MNHNS, CDR2 SASEGT. CDR3 loop: CASFGGSQRGTGELFF. The DNA of the CDR3 is TGTGCCAGCTTTGGCGGGAGTCAAAGGGGCACCGGGGAGCTGTTTTTT.

This clonotype has a handful of counts. The V call is TRBV29-1, the J call TRBJ2-7; TRBD1 matches 8 bases. Germline loops: CDR1 SQVTM, CDR2 ANQGSEA. This CDR3 contains 14 residues. V lost 3 bases to trimming and J lost 7 bases; unmatched junction nucleotides: 11. CDR3 sequence: CSVESRDRSFEQYF. In nucleotides, the CDR3 is TGCAGCGTTGAGTCACGGGACAGGTCCTTTGAGCAGTACTTC.

The genes are TRBV7-9 and TRBJ2-7; weak D call: TRBD1 (6 bases). CDR3 size: 15 residues. Per germline, CDR1 SEHNR and CDR2 FQNEAQ (reference sequence). Trimming removed 5 bases at V and 3 bases at J, with 17 bases between. The CDR3 coding sequence is TGTGCCAGCAGCCAGGGGACGGGATCCAGCTACGAGCAGTACTTC. Protein: CASSQGTGSSYEQYF.

J is TRBJ2-5 and V is TRBV7-9; no firm D call. V gave up 8 bases and J gave up 1 base, with 20 bases separating them. Per the germline V gene, CDR1 is SEHNR and CDR2 is FQNEAQ (reference sequence). The CDR3 extends over 16 amino acids. In DNA form, the CDR3 reads TGTGCCAGCTCCCCCTGGGCGAGTGCTACCCAAGAGACCCAGTACTTC. Translation gives CASSPWASATQETQYF.

The chain uses TRBV6-2 or TRBV6-3 and TRBJ2-7; D gene unclear. CDR3 length equals 12 residues. The ends were cut back, 8 bases at V and 0 bases at J, with 8 bases in the middle. Germline-derived CDR1 and CDR2 are MNHEY and SVGEGT. CDR3 protein: CASGGFSYEQYF. For the CDR3, the DNA is TGTGCCAGCGGTGGGTTCTCCTACGAGCAGTACTTC.

This clonotype was detected only a few times. CDR3 coding DNA: TGCAGTGCGGAGCCGGCTAATCGGGAAGAGACCCAGTACTTC. The encoded protein is CSAEPANREETQYF. This sequence joins TRBV20-1 and TRBJ2-5; D unresolved. V dropped 6 bases and J dropped 3 bases, with 17 bases sitting between them. The CDR3 has 14 residues. Germline CDR1 is DFQATT and CDR2 is SNEGSKA (reference sequence).

This clonotype showed up just a few times. The CDR3 here is CSASQREGRREQYF. The DNA for the CDR3 is TGCAGTGCTAGCCAACGGGAGGGCCGGCGTGAGCAGTACTTC. The chain joins TRBV20-1 to TRBJ2-7; 8 positions match TRBD2. Looked up from germline, CDR1 is DFQATT and CDR2 is SNEGSKA (reference sequence). The CDR3 is 14 amino acids. With V trimmed by 3 bases and J by 7 bases, 11 bases remained unmatched.

Note on this clonotype: A much larger clone is a single base away; this may be a read error. The chain employs TRBV5-1 and TRBJ2-7; a weak D match, TRBD1 (8 bases). CDR1 and CDR2 (germline): SGHRS, YFSETQ. The CDR3 totals 12 residues. The CDR3 spells CATSSGTGGQYF. CDR3 nucleotide sequence: TGCGCCACCAGCAGCGGGACAGGAGGGCAGTACTTC. Variable domain in full (rest from reference TRBV5-1 and TRBJ2-7): KAGVTQTPRYLIKTRGQQVTLSCSPISGHRSVSWYQQTPGQGLQFLFEYFSETQRNKGNFPGRFSGRQFSNSRSEMNVSTLELGDSALYLCATSSGTGGQYFGPGTRLTVT.

This clonotype was counted at least ten times. The J gene is TRBJ2-2, the V gene TRBV12-3 or TRBV12-4; D gene uncertain. The CDR3 contains 11 residues. Between the trimmed V and J ends, which lost 6 bases and 6 bases, there was a span of 5 bases. CDR3 DNA sequence: TGTGCCAGCAGGTACGCCGGGGAGCTGTTTTTT. Protein: CASRYAGELFF.